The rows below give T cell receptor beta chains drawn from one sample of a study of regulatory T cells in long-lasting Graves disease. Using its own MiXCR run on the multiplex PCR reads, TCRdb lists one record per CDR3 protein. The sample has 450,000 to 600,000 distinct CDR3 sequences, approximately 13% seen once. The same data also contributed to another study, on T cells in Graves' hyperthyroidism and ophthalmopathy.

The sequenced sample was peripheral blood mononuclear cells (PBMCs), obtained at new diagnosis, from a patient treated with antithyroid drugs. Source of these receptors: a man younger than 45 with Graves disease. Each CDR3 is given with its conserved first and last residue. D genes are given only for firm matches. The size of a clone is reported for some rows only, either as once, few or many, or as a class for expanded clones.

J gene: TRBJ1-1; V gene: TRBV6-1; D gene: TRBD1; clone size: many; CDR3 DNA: TGTGCCAGCACCACAAGCAGCTCCGGGACAGAGAACACTGAAGCTTTCTTT; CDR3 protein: CASTTSSSGTENTEAFF
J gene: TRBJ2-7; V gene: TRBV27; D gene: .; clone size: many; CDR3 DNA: TGTGCCAGCAGACCCCTGGCGGCCTACGAGCAGTACTTC; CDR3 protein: CASRPLAAYEQYF
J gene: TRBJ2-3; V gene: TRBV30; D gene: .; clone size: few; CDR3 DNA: TGTGCCTGGACAGGGGGACTCCTAGCGCGGTCCTCAGATACGCAGTATTTT; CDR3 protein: CAWTGGLLARSSDTQYF
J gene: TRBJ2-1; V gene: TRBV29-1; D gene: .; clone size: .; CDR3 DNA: TGCAGCGTTGAAACCGGGGAGGCCTACAATGAGCAGTTCTTC; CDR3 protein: CSVETGEAYNEQFF
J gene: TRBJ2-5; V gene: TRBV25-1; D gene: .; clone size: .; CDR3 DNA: TGTGCCAGCAAACGAAAAGAGGGGATAGAGACCCAGTACTTC; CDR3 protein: CASKRKEGIETQYF
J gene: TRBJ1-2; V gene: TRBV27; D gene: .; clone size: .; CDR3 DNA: TGTGCCAGCAGAGGCGGGAACTATGGCTACACCTTC; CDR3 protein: CASRGGNYGYTF
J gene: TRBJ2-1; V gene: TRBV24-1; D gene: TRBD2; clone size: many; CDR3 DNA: TGTGCCACCAGTAATAGCGGGGGGAATGAGCAGTTCTTC; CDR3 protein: CATSNSGGNEQFF
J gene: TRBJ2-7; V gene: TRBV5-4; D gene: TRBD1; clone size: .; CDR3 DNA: TGTGCCAGCAGCCGGGACAGGACCGTGGACGAGCAGTACTTC; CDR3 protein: CASSRDRTVDEQYF
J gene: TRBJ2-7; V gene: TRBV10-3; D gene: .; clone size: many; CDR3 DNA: TGTGCCATCAGTGTAGGAGGGGGGCGCGAGCAGTACTTC; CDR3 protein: CAISVGGGREQYF
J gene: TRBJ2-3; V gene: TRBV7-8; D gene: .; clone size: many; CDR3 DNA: TGTGCCAGCAGCTTAGCCCTTTTAGTAACAGATACGCAGTATTTT; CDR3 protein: CASSLALLVTDTQYF
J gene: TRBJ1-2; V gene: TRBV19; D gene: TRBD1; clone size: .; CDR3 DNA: TGTGCCACTCTACGGGACAGCTATGGCTACACCTTC; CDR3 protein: CATLRDSYGYTF
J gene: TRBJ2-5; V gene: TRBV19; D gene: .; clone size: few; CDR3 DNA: TGTGCCACCAAAGAGGGGAGCATGTACCAAGAGACCCAGTACTTC; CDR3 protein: CATKEGSMYQETQYF
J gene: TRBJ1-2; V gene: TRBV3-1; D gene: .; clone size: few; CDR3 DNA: TGTGCCAGCAGCCAAGATTTTTCGGCAGGGACCTTGTATGGCTACACCTTC; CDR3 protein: CASSQDFSAGTLYGYTF
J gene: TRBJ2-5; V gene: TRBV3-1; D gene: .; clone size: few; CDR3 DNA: TGTGCCAGCAGCCCCCCTCGGGACCGCGGGGAGACCCAGTACTTC; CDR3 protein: CASSPPRDRGETQYF
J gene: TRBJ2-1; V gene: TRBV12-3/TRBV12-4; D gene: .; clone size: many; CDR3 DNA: TGTGCCAATAGGTTGGGCCGCAATGAGCAGTTCTTC; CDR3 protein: CANRLGRNEQFF
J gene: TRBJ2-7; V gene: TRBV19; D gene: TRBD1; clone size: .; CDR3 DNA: TGTGCCAGTAGGACAGGGGGCGCGGACTACGAGCAGTACTTC; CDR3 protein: CASRTGGADYEQYF
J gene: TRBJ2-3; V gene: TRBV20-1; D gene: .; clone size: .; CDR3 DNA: TGCAGTGCTACGGGGGGCCAGGGGACAGATACGCAGTATTTT; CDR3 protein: CSATGGQGTDTQYF
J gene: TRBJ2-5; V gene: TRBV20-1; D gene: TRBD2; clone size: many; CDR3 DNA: TGCAGTGCCTCCCTAGCGGGCGGGGAGACCCAGTACTTC; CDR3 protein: CSASLAGGETQYF
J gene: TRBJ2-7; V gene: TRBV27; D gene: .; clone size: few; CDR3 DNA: TGTGCCAGCAGTTTATCGTGGACCACCTCGAACGAGCAGTACTTC; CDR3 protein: CASSLSWTTSNEQYF
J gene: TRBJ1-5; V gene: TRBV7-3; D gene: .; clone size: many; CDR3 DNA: TGTGCCAGCAGCTTAACGGTCGATCAGCCCCAGCATTTT; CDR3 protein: CASSLTVDQPQHF
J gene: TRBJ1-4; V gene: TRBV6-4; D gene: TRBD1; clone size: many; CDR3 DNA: TGTGCCAGCAGTGCCGCCGGGACAGGGGGAGGAAAACTGTTTTTT; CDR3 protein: CASSAAGTGGGKLFF
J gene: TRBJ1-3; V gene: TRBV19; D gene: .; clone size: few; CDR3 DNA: TGTGCCAGTAGTCCCCGGGATTTCTCTGGAAACACCATATATTTT; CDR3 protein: CASSPRDFSGNTIYF
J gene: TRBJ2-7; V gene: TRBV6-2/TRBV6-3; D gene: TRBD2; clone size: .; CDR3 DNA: TGTGCCAGCAATCGGGGGACTAGCTCCTACGAGCAGTACTTC; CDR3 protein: CASNRGTSSYEQYF
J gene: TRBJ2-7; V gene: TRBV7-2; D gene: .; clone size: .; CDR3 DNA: TGTGCCAGCAGCTTAGGGAGACTGGGGAGAAGCTACGAGCAGTACTTC; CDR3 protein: CASSLGRLGRSYEQYF
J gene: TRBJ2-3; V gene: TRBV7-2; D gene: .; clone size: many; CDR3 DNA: TGTGCCAGCAGCCATACCGCCAGAGATACGCAGTATTTT; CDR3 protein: CASSHTARDTQYF
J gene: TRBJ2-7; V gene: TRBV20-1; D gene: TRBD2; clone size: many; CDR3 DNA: TGCAGTGCTAGGGAACAAGCGGGAGTCACCTACGAGCAGTACTTC; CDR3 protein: CSAREQAGVTYEQYF
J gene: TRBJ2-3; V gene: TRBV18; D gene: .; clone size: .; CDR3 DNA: TGTGCCAGCTCACGCACACGGGCAGCAGATACGCAGTATTTT; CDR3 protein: CASSRTRAADTQYF
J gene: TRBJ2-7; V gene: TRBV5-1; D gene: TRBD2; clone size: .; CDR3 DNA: TGCGCCAGCAGCCACCCCCCCCGGGGGGCCTACGAGCAGTACTTC; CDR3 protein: CASSHPPRGAYEQYF
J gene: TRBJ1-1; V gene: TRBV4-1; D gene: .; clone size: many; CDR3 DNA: TGCGCCAGCAGCCAAGTTCCCGGACGGGGGGCCACTGAAGCTTTCTTT; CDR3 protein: CASSQVPGRGATEAFF
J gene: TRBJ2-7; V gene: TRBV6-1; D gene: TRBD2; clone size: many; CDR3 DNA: TGTGCCAGCAGTGCCACTAGCGGACCCTACGAGCAGTACTTC; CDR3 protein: CASSATSGPYEQYF
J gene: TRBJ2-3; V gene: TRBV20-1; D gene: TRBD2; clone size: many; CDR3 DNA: TGCAGTGCTAGAGCTAGCGGGATTTTGACAGATACGCAGTATTTT; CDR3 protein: CSARASGILTDTQYF
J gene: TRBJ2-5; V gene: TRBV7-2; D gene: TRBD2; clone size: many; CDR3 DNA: TGTGCCAGCAGCCTTACCCCCTGGGGAGGGCAGTACCAAGAGACCCAGTACTTC; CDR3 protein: CASSLTPWGGQYQETQYF
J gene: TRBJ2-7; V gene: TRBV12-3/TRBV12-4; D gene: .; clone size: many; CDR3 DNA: TGTGCCAGCAGTTTAATTATGAGTAGCGAGCAGTACTTC; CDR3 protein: CASSLIMSSEQYF
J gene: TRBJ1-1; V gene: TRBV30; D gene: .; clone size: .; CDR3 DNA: TGTGCATGGATTTTCAACACTGAATCTTTCTTT; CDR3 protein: CAWIFNTESFF
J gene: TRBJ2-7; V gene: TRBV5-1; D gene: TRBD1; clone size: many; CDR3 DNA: TGCGCCAGCAGCTTTTTCGAGGGACAGGGACGCTACGAGCAGTACTTC; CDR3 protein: CASSFFEGQGRYEQYF
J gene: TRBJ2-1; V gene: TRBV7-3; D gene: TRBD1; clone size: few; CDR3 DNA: TGTGCCAGCAGCTTCGACAGGGGGGAGCAGTTCTTC; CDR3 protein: CASSFDRGEQFF
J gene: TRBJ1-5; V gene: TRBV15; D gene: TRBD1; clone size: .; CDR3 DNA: TGTGCCACCAGCAGAGATAGGGACAGTCCCGCGGGGCCCCAGCATTTT; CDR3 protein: CATSRDRDSPAGPQHF
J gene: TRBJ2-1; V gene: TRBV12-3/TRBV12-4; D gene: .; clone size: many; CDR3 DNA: TGTGCCAGCAGTTTCAGACTGAATGAGCAGTTCTTC; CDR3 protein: CASSFRLNEQFF
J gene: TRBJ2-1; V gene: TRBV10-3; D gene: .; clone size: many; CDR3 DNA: TGTGCCATCACCCCTGGGGAAGGTGAGCAGTTCTTC; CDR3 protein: CAITPGEGEQFF
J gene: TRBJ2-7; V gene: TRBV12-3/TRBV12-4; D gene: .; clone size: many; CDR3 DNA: TGTGCCAGCAGTGCAGGGGGGAGAACCTACGAGCAGTACTTC; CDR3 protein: CASSAGGRTYEQYF
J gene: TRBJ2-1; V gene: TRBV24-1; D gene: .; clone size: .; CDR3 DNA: TGTGCCACCAGTGACCAGCGCTCCTACAATGAGCAGTTCTTC; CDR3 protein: CATSDQRSYNEQFF
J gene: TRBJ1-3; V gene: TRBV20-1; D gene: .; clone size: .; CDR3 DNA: TGCAGTGCCCCCGCCCGGGACACCTCTGGAAACACCATATATTTT; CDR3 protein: CSAPARDTSGNTIYF
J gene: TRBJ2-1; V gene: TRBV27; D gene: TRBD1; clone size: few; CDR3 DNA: TGTGCCAGCAGTTTAACCCAAATACCGACAGGGTCATTTTCCTACAATGAGCAGTTCTTC; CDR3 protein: CASSLTQIPTGSFSYNEQFF
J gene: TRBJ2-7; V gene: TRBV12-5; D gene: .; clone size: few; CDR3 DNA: TGTGCTAGTGGTTTTACCGACGCCCAGCAGTACTTC; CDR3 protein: CASGFTDAQQYF
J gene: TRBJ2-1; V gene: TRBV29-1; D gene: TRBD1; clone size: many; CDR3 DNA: TGCAGCGTAGATCCGGGACAGGGTGCCTACAATGAGCAGTTCTTC; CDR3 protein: CSVDPGQGAYNEQFF